This passage covers 9 T cell receptor beta chains from one sample sequenced in a study of Tregs in tolerant kidney transplant recipients. Measured with immunoSEQ multiplex PCR; TCRdb has only the in-frame clones, and not every one. The profile covers 50,000 to 80,000 clones, with 95% to 98% appearing a single time and around 0.34% taken by the ten largest. The sample in question was Tregs from blood, obtained before the transplant. The origin of the receptors is a human donor who received a combined kidney and bone marrow transplant.

The CDR3 DNA sequence: TGTGCCACGCACAGGGTGCCGGGAGATACGCAGTATTTT. As protein: CATHRVPGDTQYF. The V and J genes are TRBV10-3 and TRBJ2-3; D may be TRBD1 (6 bases). The CDR3 length is 13 residues. Germline V gene lookup returns CDR1 ENHRY and CDR2 SYGVKD. Trimming left V 10 bases short and J 5 bases short, with 16 bases between.

The V and J genes are TRBV19 and TRBJ2-2; the match to TRBD2 covers 7 bases. This CDR3 is built from 18 residues. The V gene end was trimmed by 3 bases and the J gene end by 0 bases; junction bases not matched to a gene: 10. CDR1 and CDR2 (germline): LNHDA, SQIVND (reference sequence). The CDR3 DNA sequence: TGTGCCAGTAGTATCGCGACTAGCTACATATCGAACACCGGGGAGCTGTTTTTT. This sequence encodes CASSIATSYISNTGELFF.

The rearrangement links TRBV18 to TRBJ2-3; D is ambiguous. The V gene's germline CDR1 is KGHSH and CDR2 LQKENI. V was pared by 2 bases and J by 2 bases, with 11 bases between. The CDR3 spans 15 residues. CDR3 in DNA: TGTGCCAGCTCACCAGAGCGAGCAGACACAGATACGCAGTATTTT. Its translation is CASSPERADTDTQYF.

This chain joins TRBV27 and TRBJ2-1, with D perhaps TRBD2 (5 bases). Germline CDR1 is MNHEY and CDR2 is SMNVEV (reference sequence). V gave up 2 bases and J gave up 5 bases, with 16 bases separating them. The CDR3 is 16 residues long. CDR3 sequence: CASSLRWASSDNEQFF. The CDR3, as DNA: TGTGCCAGCAGTTTAAGGTGGGCTAGCAGTGACAATGAGCAGTTCTTC.

The chain uses TRBV5-1 and TRBJ1-1; D unclear. CDR3 length equals 17 residues. The germline V and J ends were trimmed by 1 base and 0 bases, with 16 bases remaining between them. The germline V gene encodes CDR1 SGHRS and CDR2 YFSETQ. CDR3 residues: CASSLNPARLMNTEAFF. As DNA, the CDR3 is TGCGCCAGCAGCTTGAACCCAGCCAGACTAATGAACACTGAAGCTTTCTTT.

The chain employs TRBV10-2 and TRBJ2-7; D not certain. The CDR3 is 12 residues long. Deletions cut 6 bases from V and 2 bases from J, with 8 bases between. CDR1 and CDR2 from the germline V gene are WSHSY and SAAADI. CDR3 nucleotides: TGCGCCAGCAGCGAACTAACCTACGAGCAGTACTTC. Translation: CASSELTYEQYF.

The chain carries TRBV11-2 and TRBJ1-5, with 8 bases fitting TRBD1. The CDR3 consists of 16 residues. Per the germline V gene, CDR1 is SGHAT and CDR2 is FQNNGV. After removal of 4 bases from V and 4 bases from J, the junction contained 9 bases not matched to a gene. The CDR3 nucleotides are TGTGCCAGCAGCTGGCACAGGGGGATACGAAATCAGCCCCAGCATTTT. This codes for CASSWHRGIRNQPQHF.

This clone occurred once. This rearrangement joins TRBV29-1 to TRBJ1-1; 11 bases match TRBD1. Trimming at V came to 6 bases and at J to 4 bases, leaving 7 bases not matched to a gene. The CDR3 runs 14 residues. The V gene's germline CDR1 is SQVTM and CDR2 ANQGSEA. The CDR3 DNA reads TGCAGCGTGAGGACAGGGGGCCCAGCCACTGAAGCTTTCTTT. As protein: CSVRTGGPATEAFF.

The CDR3 reads CATSRGPQTGFSGNTIYF. CDR3 nucleotides: TGTGCCACCAGCAGAGGGCCGCAGACAGGATTCTCTGGAAACACCATATATTTT. This chain connects TRBV15 to TRBJ1-3, with a possible D match to TRBD1 (6 bases). The CDR3 covers 18 residues. Germline assignment: CDR1 LNHNV and CDR2 YYDKDF (reference sequence). V lost 1 base to trimming and J lost 0 bases, with 16 bases between them.